This T cell receptor (beta chain) was sequenced during a study of human T cells and chemical hapten exposure. Looking at the study overall: The study sensitized with 2% DPC on a 2 cm by 2 cm patch of upper inner arm skin.

This clonotype was picked up many times. Germline lookup yields CDR1 MNHEY and CDR2 SVGEGT. The CDR3 runs 15 residues. The ends were cut back, 2 bases at V and 4 bases at J, with 12 bases in the middle. Individual cDNA molecules had unique molecular identifiers attached to them by the library. TCRdb passed the RACE reads through MiXCR, listing each CDR3 protein once. The sample contains about 85,000 distinct CDR3 sequences, about 8.5% of which appear only once. The time point denotes: pre-sensitization, week 0. Treatment described: therapeutic diphenylcyclopropenone sensitization with weekly scalp DPC.

The source was whole blood, collected in connection with sensitization to the hapten diphenylcyclopropenone (DPC). This chain joins TRBV6-2 or TRBV6-3 and TRBJ2-1, with D unresolved. The receptor comes from a man aged 40-49 years with alopecia areata. Some clones in this sample may be carry-over from other donors' samples. CDR3 protein: CASSYGQPLYNEQFF. The CDR3 DNA reads as TGTGCCAGCAGTTACGGCCAACCTTTATACAATGAGCAGTTCTTC.